This T cell receptor beta chain emerged from a study of regulatory T cells in long-lasting Graves disease. Looking at the study overall: Persistent Graves' disease meant over 5 years of antithyroid drugs with positive TSH receptor antibodies. The study, taken as a whole, reports: Patients whose Graves' disease persisted exhibited lower TCR diversity than those newly diagnosed.

According to the study, TCR beta libraries were built with iRepertoire HTBI primers and CDR3-region Arm-PCR. TCRdb analysed the multiplex PCR reads with MiXCR anew, one entry per CDR3 protein. Here the sample spans about 660,000 distinct CDR3 sequences, around 30% being singletons. This CDR3 is 13 amino acids long. Germline CDR1 is GTSNPN and CDR2 is SVGIG (reference sequence). V gave up 4 bases and J gave up 5 bases; unmatched junction bases: 4. Concerning this clonotype itself: Its antigen is undetermined.

The time point here: persistent/refractory GD, antithyroid drugs over 5 years with positive TRAb. From PBMCs, RNA was extracted and then used to make the TCR library. The sample in question was peripheral blood mononuclear cells (PBMCs), obtained when the disease was refractory, from a patient treated with antithyroid drugs. The sequence derives from a female donor with Graves disease. The V and J genes are TRBV30 and TRBJ1-5; 8 nucleotides agree with TRBD1. The CDR3 sequence is CAWKDRDYQPQHF. CDR3 bases: TGTGCCTGGAAGGACAGGGATTATCAGCCCCAGCATTTT.